This entry lists 25 T cell receptor beta chains sequenced from one sample in a study of shared clonotypes between healthy human individuals. Profiled with immunoSEQ multiplex PCR; TCRdb holds only in-frame clones, not every one. The table shows hundreds of thousands of clones, with around four fifths occurring only once. Sequenced: memory CD4+ T cells sorted from blood. Subset specified: CD45RA-negative fraction. The source of these receptors is a woman aged 25 to 39 in good health.

Regarding this clone: A read error may produce the germline difference seen at one junction end. The rearrangement links TRBV11-1 to TRBJ2-5, with a possible D match to TRBD1 (5 bases). The J call is uncertain, as TRBJ2-7 better fits the DNA end. The germline gives CDR1 SGHAT, CDR2 FQDESV (reference sequence). The CDR3 contains 15 residues. CDR3 sequence (DNA): TGTGCCAGCAGGTTAGACAGTCAATACTCCTACGAGCAGTACTTC. As protein: CASRLDSQYSYEQYF.

There are a few counts of this clone. The chain combines TRBV6-1 with TRBJ1-5; D unclear. The germline CDR1 and CDR2 sequences are MNHNS and SASEGT. The CDR3 runs to 16 residues. V lost 1 base and J lost 2, with 12 bases in between. This chain's CDR3 is CASSEEEGIGNQPQHF. As DNA, the CDR3 is TGTGCCAGCAGTGAAGAAGAGGGAATCGGCAATCAGCCCCAGCATTTT.

The rearrangement joins TRBV7-2 to TRBJ1-1; D uncertain. CDR1 is SGHTA, CDR2 FQGNSA, per germline. The CDR3 is 16 residues long. Trimming removed 2 bases at V and 0 bases at J, with 13 bases between. DNA for the CDR3: TGTGCCAGCAGCTTAAGAATTGGCCAGGTGAACACTGAAGCTTTCTTT. Its translation is CASSLRIGQVNTEAFF.

The rearrangement links TRBV29-1 to TRBJ2-3; D is uncertain. The V end lost 3 bases, the J end lost 4 bases, and 14 bases lay between the germline ends. There are 14 residues in the CDR3. The V gene's germline CDR1 is SQVTM and CDR2 ANQGSEA. CDR3 region: CSVEASIRADTQYF. CDR3 DNA: TGCAGCGTTGAGGCCTCAATACGGGCAGATACGCAGTATTTT.

The J gene is TRBJ1-4, the V gene TRBV29-1, with 9 bases that match TRBD1. CDR3 size: 13 residues. CDR1 is SQVTM, CDR2 ANQGSEA, per germline. Trimming removed 7 bases from V and 8 bases from J; junction bases left unmatched: 8. In DNA form, the CDR3 reads TGCAGCGCACGACAGGGGGGCCAAGAAAAACTGTTTTTT. Translation: CSARQGGQEKLFF.

The chain couples TRBV9 to TRBJ2-1; a possible D gene is TRBD2 (6 bases). The CDR3 consists of 16 residues. Germline V gene sequence: CDR1 SGDLS, CDR2 YYNGEE. V lost 2 bases and J 2 bases, leaving 14 bases between the germline ends. The CDR3 region is CASSVAGTPTYNEQFF. CDR3 DNA: TGTGCCAGCAGCGTCGCCGGGACTCCGACCTACAATGAGCAGTTCTTC.

A few counts support this clone. The chain couples TRBV5-1 to TRBJ2-3, with unresolved D. V lost 0 bases to trimming and J lost 5 bases, with 10 bases between them. Germline CDR1 and CDR2: SGHRS and YFSETQ. This CDR3 is built from 14 residues. The CDR3 DNA reads TGCGCCAGCAGCTTGGCCTCGGTTCGAGATACGCAGTATTTT. This translates into CASSLASVRDTQYF.

The chain links TRBV27 to TRBJ2-2; D is ambiguous. The germline V gene encodes CDR1 MNHEY and CDR2 SMNVEV (reference sequence). CDR3 size: 15 residues. V gave up 7 bases and J gave up 3 bases, with 15 bases separating them. The CDR3 nucleotides read TGTGCCAGCACCCATACACCCCGGGACACCGGGGAGCTGTTTTTT. Its translation: CASTHTPRDTGELFF.

The chain uses TRBV4-1 and TRBJ2-1; D is unclear. CDR3 size: 16 residues. V lost 0 bases and J lost 9, with 18 bases in between. Germline assignment: CDR1 MGHRA and CDR2 YSYEKL. The CDR3 DNA reads as TGCGCCAGCAGCCAAGATGCGTTTCCGGCTCGAGGTGAGCAGTTCTTC. Its translation is CASSQDAFPARGEQFF.

This clone was seen a few times. The J gene is TRBJ2-1, the V gene TRBV5-1; D gene unclear. The CDR3 covers 12 residues. CDR1 and CDR2 from the germline V gene are SGHRS and YFSETQ. Between the trimmed V and J ends, which lost 1 base and 9 bases, there was a span of 8 bases. The CDR3 is CASSLKGGEQFF. Written as DNA, the CDR3 is TGCGCCAGCAGCTTGAAGGGTGGTGAGCAGTTCTTC.

This chain joins TRBV19 and TRBJ1-1; 7 bases are a match to TRBD1. V dropped 6 bases and J dropped 1; count of bases not matched to a gene: 11. CDR1 is LNHDA and CDR2 is SQIVND in the germline V gene (reference sequence). The length of the CDR3 is 16 residues. The CDR3 region is CASRQGQSQRNTEAFF. CDR3 DNA: TGTGCCAGTAGACAGGGACAGAGTCAACGGAACACTGAAGCTTTCTTT.

The rearrangement links TRBV9 to TRBJ2-2, with D possibly being TRBD2 (5 bases). V lost 3 bases and J lost 4, with 7 bases in between. The CDR3 extends over 13 amino acids. CDR1 and CDR2 from the germline V gene are SGDLS and YYNGEE. For the CDR3, the DNA is TGTGCCAGCAGCGCCACTAGCACCGGGGAGCTGTTTTTT. Amino acid sequence: CASSATSTGELFF. Full variable domain (remainder filled in from reference TRBV9 and TRBJ2-2): DSGVTQTPKHLITATGQRVTLRCSPRSGDLSVYWYQQSLDQGLQFLIQYYNGEERAKGNILERFSAQQFPDLHSELNLSSLELGDSALYFCASSATSTGELFFGEGSRLTVL.

This clone was seen a single time. The chain recombines TRBV4-2 with TRBJ2-7, with D tentatively TRBD2 (6 bases). The CDR3 has 16 amino acids. V dropped 0 bases and J dropped 5 bases, with 17 bases sitting between them. CDR1 and CDR2 (germline): LGHNA, YNFKEQ. Written as DNA, the CDR3 is TGTGCCAGCAGCCAAGAAGGCCACTCTTGGGGGGACGAGCAGTACTTC. This codes for CASSQEGHSWGDEQYF.

The J gene is TRBJ1-2, the V gene TRBV5-6, with TRBD1 matching 7 bases. Per germline, CDR1 SGHDT and CDR2 YYEEEE. Trimming took 4 bases from V and 4 from J; bases not matched to a gene: 7. The CDR3 contains 14 residues. The CDR3 reads CASSTRQGVYGYTF. For the CDR3, the DNA is TGTGCCAGCAGCACCCGACAGGGCGTCTATGGCTACACCTTC.

To note about this clone: This may be a read error, as it is one base from a much larger clone. The chain is built from TRBV5-1 and TRBJ2-5; the D gene is possibly TRBD2 (5 bases). Germline lookup yields CDR1 SGHRS and CDR2 YFSETQ. The CDR3 runs 13 residues. Trimming took off 0 bases at V and 3 bases at J, with 6 bases between the two ends. The CDR3 reads CASSLVGEETQYF. The CDR3, as DNA: TGCGCCAGCAGCTTGGTCGGGGAAGAGACCCAGTACTTC. Full variable domain (missing parts from reference TRBV5-1 and TRBJ2-5): KAGVTQTPRYLIKTRGQQVTLSCSPISGHRSVSWYQQTPGQGLQFLFEYFSETQRNKGNFPGRFSGRQFSNSRSEMNVSTLELGDSALYLCASSLVGEETQYFGPGTRLLVL.

This clone has a count of ten or more. The chain recombines TRBV19 with TRBJ1-2, with D tentatively TRBD1 (5 bases). Germline CDR1 reads LNHDA; CDR2 reads SQIVND (reference sequence). The V gene lost 10 bases and the J gene lost 1 base, with 16 bases spanning the gap. This CDR3 is built from 14 residues. The CDR3 DNA sequence: TGTGCCACCGAGGGACGGGGCCGTAACTATGGCTACACCTTC. Protein sequence: CATEGRGRNYGYTF.

CDR3 in amino acids: CASSISGTRGKQYF. The CDR3 nucleotides read TGTGCCAGTAGTATAAGCGGGACTAGAGGGAAGCAGTACTTC. The rearrangement uses TRBV19 and TRBJ2-7; 8 bases line up with TRBD2. Per germline, CDR1 LNHDA and CDR2 SQIVND (reference sequence). The CDR3 contains 14 residues. V lost 2 bases, J lost 8 bases, and 8 bases stayed unmatched.

On this clone itself: Other DNA sequences in this specimen translate into the identical CDR3. This rearrangement joins TRBV7-9 to TRBJ2-1; TRBD2 aligns across 10 bases. Germline V gene data show CDR1 as SEHNR and CDR2 as FQNEAQ (reference sequence). J was trimmed by 4 bases and V by 5 bases; bases with no gene match: 5. The CDR3 sequence is 15 residues long. The CDR3 sequence: CASSPRTSGYNEQFF. The CDR3 DNA sequence: TGTGCCAGCAGCCCTCGGACTAGCGGATACAATGAGCAGTTCTTC.

This chain connects TRBV7-6 to TRBJ2-1; TRBD1 or TRBD2 may be the D gene (5 bases each). Germline V gene sequence: CDR1 SGHVS, CDR2 FNYEAQ. This CDR3 has 15 amino acids. With 7 bases removed from V and 3 bases from J, the gap between germline ends came to 16 bases. The CDR3 sequence is CASNPGAPDYNEQFF. The CDR3 nucleotides read TGTGCCAGCAACCCCGGGGCCCCAGACTACAATGAGCAGTTCTTC.

The chain links TRBV2 to TRBJ2-7; D ambiguous. This CDR3 is 12 amino acids long. Trimming took off 7 bases at V and 1 base at J, with 8 bases between the two ends. Germline V lookup: CDR1 SNHLY, CDR2 FYNNEI. The CDR3 coding sequence is TGTGCCAGCACCGACGGGTCCTACGAGCAGTACTTC. The encoded protein is CASTDGSYEQYF.

Points on this clone: An end of the junction differs from the germline gene, which may be a read error. The chain uses TRBV7-2 and TRBJ1-2; D might be TRBD1 (5 bases). Per the germline V gene, CDR1 is SGHTA and CDR2 is FQGNSA. The CDR3 length is 11 residues. DNA for the CDR3: TGTGCCAGCAGCTCCCAGGTGCTGGGACTCTTC. Its translation is CASSSQVLGLF.

The V gene is TRBV5-1, the J gene TRBJ2-1, with unresolved D. V lost 4 bases, J lost 6 bases, and 11 bases lay in between. The CDR3 has 13 residues. Per the germline V gene, CDR1 is SGHRS and CDR2 is YFSETQ. CDR3 protein: CASSALWGNEQFF. In DNA form, the CDR3 reads TGCGCCAGCAGCGCTTTATGGGGCAATGAGCAGTTCTTC.

About this clone itself: A read error may account for a junction end that differs from germline. The chain uses TRBV4-1 and TRBJ2-1, with D perhaps TRBD1 or TRBD2 (6 bases each). This CDR3 has 17 residues. In germline, CDR1 is MGHRA, CDR2 YSYEKL. The CDR3 protein is CASSKEKGDSDPNEQFF. Written as DNA, the CDR3 is TGCGCCAGCAGCAAAGAAAAGGGGGACTCGGATCCGAATGAGCAGTTCTTC.

As for this clone: This may be a read error, as it is one base from a much larger clone. The V call is TRBV7-8, the J call TRBJ1-5; tentative D call: TRBD1 (6 bases). The CDR3 loop spans 15 amino acids. The V and J ends lost 1 base and 1 base respectively, with 8 bases between them. Germline assignment: CDR1 SGHVS and CDR2 FQNEAQ. CDR3 residues: CASSLVGGSNQPQHF. CDR3 DNA sequence: TGTGCCAGCAGCTTAGTAGGGGGGAGCAATCAGCCCCAGCATTTT.

This chain uses TRBV6-6 with TRBJ1-3, with 7 positions matching TRBD1. Germline assignment: CDR1 MNHNY and CDR2 SVGAGI (reference sequence). Trimming took 6 bases from V and 5 from J; bases not matched to a gene: 7. The CDR3 has 14 amino acids. The CDR3: CASRGGSTRNTIYF. Here the CDR3 DNA reads TGTGCCAGCAGAGGGGGCAGTACCCGAAACACCATATATTTT.